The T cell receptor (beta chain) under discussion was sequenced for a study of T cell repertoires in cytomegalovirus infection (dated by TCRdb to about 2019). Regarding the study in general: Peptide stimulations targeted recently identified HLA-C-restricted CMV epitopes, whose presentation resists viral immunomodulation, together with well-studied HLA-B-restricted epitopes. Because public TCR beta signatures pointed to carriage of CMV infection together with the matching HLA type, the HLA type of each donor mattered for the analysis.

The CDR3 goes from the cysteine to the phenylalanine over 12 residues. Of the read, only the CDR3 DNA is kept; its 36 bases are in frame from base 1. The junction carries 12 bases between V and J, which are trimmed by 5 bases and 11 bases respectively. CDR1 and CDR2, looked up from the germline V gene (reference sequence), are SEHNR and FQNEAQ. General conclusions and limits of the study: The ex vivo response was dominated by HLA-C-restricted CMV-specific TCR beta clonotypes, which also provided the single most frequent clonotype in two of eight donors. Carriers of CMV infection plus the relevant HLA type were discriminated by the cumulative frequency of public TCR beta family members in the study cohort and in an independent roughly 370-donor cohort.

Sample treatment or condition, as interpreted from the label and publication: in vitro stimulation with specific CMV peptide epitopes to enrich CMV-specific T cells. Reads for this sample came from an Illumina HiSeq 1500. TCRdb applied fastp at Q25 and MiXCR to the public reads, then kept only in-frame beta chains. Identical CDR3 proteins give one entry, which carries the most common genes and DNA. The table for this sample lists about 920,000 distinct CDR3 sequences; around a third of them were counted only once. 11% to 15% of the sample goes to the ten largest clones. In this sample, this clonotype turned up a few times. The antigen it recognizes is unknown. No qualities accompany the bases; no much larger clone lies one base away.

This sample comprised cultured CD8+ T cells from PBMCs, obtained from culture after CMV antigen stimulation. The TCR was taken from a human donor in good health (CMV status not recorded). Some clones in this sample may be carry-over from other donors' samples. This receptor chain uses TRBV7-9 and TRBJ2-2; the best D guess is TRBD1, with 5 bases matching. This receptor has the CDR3 CASSLGHPELFF. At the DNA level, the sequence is TGTGCCAGCAGCCTCGGACACCCTGAGCTGTTTTTT. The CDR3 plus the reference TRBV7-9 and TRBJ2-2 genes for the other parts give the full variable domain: DTGVSQNPRHKITKRGQNVTFRCDPISEHNRLYWYRQTLGQGPEFLTYFQNEAQLEKSRLLSDRFSAERPKGSFSTLEIQRTEQGDSAMYLCASSLGHPELFFGEGSRLTVL.